What follows are 16 T cell receptor beta chains derived from one specimen sequenced in a study of beta chain features in type 1 diabetes. Sequenced material consisted of expressed TCRB transcripts (all of the isolated RNA was reverse transcribed). The repertoire was sequenced with immunoSEQ multiplex PCR; TCRdb's copy has only in-frame clones and lacks some. The table shows more than 150,000 clones, with about an eighth occurring only once. The source material was central memory CD4+ T cells from blood. All receptors derive from a woman under 30 in good health.

This clone was seen a handful of times. The rearrangement links TRBV14 to TRBJ2-4, with D possibly TRBD2 on 6 matching bases. CDR1 is SGHDN, CDR2 FVKESK, per germline. Trimming shortened V by 0 bases and J by 0 bases, and 12 bases separated the two germline ends. The CDR3 totals 17 residues. CDR3 coding DNA: TGTGCCAGCAGCCAAGACCGTAGCGGAGTAGCCAAAAACATTCAGTACTTC. Its translation is CASSQDRSGVAKNIQYF.

The J gene is TRBJ2-5, the V gene TRBV29-1; TRBD1 agrees at 8 bases. The J call is in doubt because the DNA end fits TRBJ2-7 better. This CDR3 is 13 amino acids long. The germline CDR1 and CDR2 sequences are SQVTM and ANQGSEA. The CDR3 DNA reads as TGCAGCGTTTTAGGTCAGGGGGCTTACGAGCAGTACTTC. Translated, it gives CSVLGQGAYEQYF.

This clone was seen more than once but under ten times. The sample holds other DNA sequences that translate to the same CDR3. The rearrangement uses TRBV9 and TRBJ2-7; the match to TRBD2 covers 8 bases. Per the germline V gene, CDR1 is SGDLS and CDR2 is YYNGEE. Trimming at V came to 1 base and at J to 4 bases, leaving 4 bases not matched to a gene. The CDR3 is made up of 14 amino acids. Here the CDR3 DNA reads TGTGCCAGCAGCGTAAGCGGGAGTGGGTACGAGCAGTACTTC. Translation gives CASSVSGSGYEQYF.

This clone was counted a few times. The chain carries TRBV7-3 and TRBJ1-4, with unresolved D. CDR3 length: 13 amino acids. Trimming left V 2 bases short and J 7 bases short, with 8 bases between. Per the germline V gene, CDR1 is SGHTA and CDR2 is FQGTGA. The CDR3 sequence is CASSLGAGEKLFF. CDR3 DNA sequence: TGTGCCAGCAGCTTAGGAGCCGGTGAAAAACTGTTTTTT.

This clone was observed a few times. This chain uses TRBV6-6 with TRBJ1-2; D gene ambiguous. This CDR3 contains 13 residues. Trimming left V 6 bases short and J 4 bases short, with 12 bases between. Germline loops: CDR1 MNHNY, CDR2 SVGAGI (reference sequence). The CDR3 is CASSRDTIYGYTF. The CDR3 DNA is TGTGCCAGCAGCCGAGACACAATCTATGGCTACACCTTC.

This clone was seen a handful of times. The chain is built from TRBV5-6 and TRBJ2-6; possible D gene TRBD2, 5 bases. Germline assignment: CDR1 SGHDT and CDR2 YYEEEE. Trimming stripped 2 bases from V and 0 bases from J, with 15 bases between. The CDR3 runs 18 residues. The CDR3 spells CASSFFGLSSSGANVLTF. The DNA of the CDR3 is TGTGCCAGCAGCTTTTTTGGACTCTCGAGCTCTGGGGCCAACGTCCTGACTTTC.

V and J are TRBV4-1 and TRBJ2-1; 9 nucleotides line up with TRBD2. The CDR3 has 17 residues. From germline, CDR1 is MGHRA and CDR2 YSYEKL. J was trimmed by 4 bases and V by 4 bases; bases with no gene match: 11. In DNA, the CDR3 is TGCGCCAGCAGCCGAACCCCGGGACTAGCAGAGTACAATGAGCAGTTCTTC. Its protein product is CASSRTPGLAEYNEQFF.

There are a few counts of this clone. CDR3 in amino acids: CASSLGTGHYGYTF. CDR3 in DNA: TGTGCCAGCAGCCTCGGGACAGGACACTATGGCTACACCTTC. The V gene is TRBV5-6, the J gene TRBJ1-2; 8 bases line up with TRBD1. Trimming cost V 4 bases and J 3 bases; bases outside gene matches: 5. The V gene's germline CDR1 is SGHDT and CDR2 YYEEEE. This CDR3 contains 14 residues.

V usage is TRBV5-1 and J usage is TRBJ1-1; 12 nucleotides align to TRBD1. CDR3 length equals 16 residues. V gave up 4 bases and J gave up 4 bases; unmatched junction bases: 8. Germline CDR1 reads SGHRS; CDR2 reads YFSETQ. CDR3 residues: CASSTGQGARGTEAFF. CDR3 in DNA: TGCGCCAGCAGCACGGGACAGGGGGCGCGAGGCACTGAAGCTTTCTTT.

The J gene is TRBJ2-7, the V gene TRBV10-2; 11 bases are shared with TRBD2. After removal of 4 bases from V and 4 bases from J, the junction contained 9 bases not matched to a gene. The CDR3 runs 16 residues. The V gene's germline CDR1 is WSHSY and CDR2 SAAADI. CDR3 nucleotides: TGCGCCAGCAGTGGGGTAACTAGCGGGAGTGGTTACGAGCAGTACTTC. This encodes CASSGVTSGSGYEQYF.

The gene calls are TRBV25-1 and TRBJ2-3; 12 bases fit TRBD2. Germline loops: CDR1 MGHDK, CDR2 SYGVNS. The CDR3 consists of 17 residues. Trimming at V came to 4 bases and at J to 2 bases, leaving 7 bases not matched to a gene. CDR3 DNA: TGTGCCAGCAGTGCGAGCCGACTAGCGGGGGTCACAGATACGCAGTATTTT. This codes for CASSASRLAGVTDTQYF.

This clone has only a few counts. V is TRBV4-2 and J is TRBJ1-2, with unresolved D. CDR1 LGHNA and CDR2 YNFKEQ come from the germline V gene. Trimming stripped 2 bases from V and 3 bases from J, with 10 bases between. CDR3 size: 14 residues. The CDR3: CASSQLQRDYGYTF. For the CDR3, the DNA is TGTGCCAGCAGCCAACTTCAGCGGGACTATGGCTACACCTTC.

A few counts support this clone. The V call is TRBV9, the J call TRBJ2-7; TRBD1 matches 7 bases. V shed 3 bases and J 1 base; nucleotides not matched to a gene: 4. The V gene's germline CDR1 is SGDLS and CDR2 YYNGEE. This CDR3 has 14 amino acids. The CDR3 DNA sequence: TGTGCCAGCAGCGGCCGGACAGGTTCCTACGAGCAGTACTTC. Encoded protein: CASSGRTGSYEQYF.

Only a few counts were recorded for this clone. The chain's CDR3 is CASSELYQRGEAFF. CDR3 DNA sequence: TGTGCCAGCAGTGAATTGTATCAGCGAGGAGAAGCTTTCTTT. The chain has TRBV25-1 and TRBJ1-1; D remains unclear. This CDR3 is built from 14 residues. From germline, CDR1 is MGHDK and CDR2 SYGVNS. The ends were cut back, 1 base at V and 8 bases at J, with 14 bases in the middle.

The rearrangement uses TRBV29-1 and TRBJ1-5; TRBD1 aligns across 7 bases. Germline V gene data show CDR1 as SQVTM and CDR2 as ANQGSEA. CDR3 size: 13 residues. With V trimmed by 7 bases and J by 2 bases, 5 bases remained unmatched. In nucleotides, the CDR3 is TGCAGCGCTGACAGGGCAGGCAATCAGCCCCAGCATTTT. This sequence encodes CSADRAGNQPQHF. The whole variable domain, filled in from reference TRBV29-1 and TRBJ1-5, reads SAVISQKPSRDICQRGTSLTIQCQVDSQVTMMFWYRQQPGQSLTLIATANQGSEATYESGFVIDKFPISRPNLTFSTLTVSNMSPEDSSIYLCSADRAGNQPQHFGDGTRLSIL.

The chain uses TRBV15 and TRBJ2-1; possible D gene TRBD2, 6 bases. Germline CDR1 LNHNV, CDR2 YYDKDF (reference sequence). Trimming stripped 5 bases from V and 4 bases from J, with 15 bases between. There are 15 residues in the CDR3. The CDR3 is CATSPRSSVYNEQFF. As DNA, the CDR3 is TGTGCCACCAGCCCTCGGTCTAGCGTTTACAATGAGCAGTTCTTC.